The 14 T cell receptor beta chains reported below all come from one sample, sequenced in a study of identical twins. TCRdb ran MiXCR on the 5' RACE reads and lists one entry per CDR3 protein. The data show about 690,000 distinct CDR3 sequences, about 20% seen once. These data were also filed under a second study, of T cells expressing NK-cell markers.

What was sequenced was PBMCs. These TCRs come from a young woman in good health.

CDR3 region: CASSQGGRGLGEQYF. The CDR3 DNA is TGTGCCAGCAGCCAAGGTGGCAGGGGGCTTGGGGAGCAGTACTTC. The V call is TRBV3-1, the J call TRBJ2-7, with 8 bases lining up with TRBD1. Unmatched junction bases numbered 9, after V lost 1 base and J lost 7 bases. Germline V gene data show CDR1 as LGHDT and CDR2 as YNNKEL (reference sequence). There are 15 residues in the CDR3.

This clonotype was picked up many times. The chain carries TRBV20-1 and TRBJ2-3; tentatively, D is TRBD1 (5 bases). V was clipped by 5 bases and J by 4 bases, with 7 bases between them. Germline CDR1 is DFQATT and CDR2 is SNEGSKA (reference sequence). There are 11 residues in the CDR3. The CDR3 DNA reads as TGCAGTGCTCGACAGTCAGATACGCAGTATTTT. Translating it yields CSARQSDTQYF.

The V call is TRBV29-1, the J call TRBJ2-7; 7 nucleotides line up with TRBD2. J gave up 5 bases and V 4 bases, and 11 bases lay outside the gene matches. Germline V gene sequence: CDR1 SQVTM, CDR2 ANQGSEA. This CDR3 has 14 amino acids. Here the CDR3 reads CSVVGAAGANEQYF. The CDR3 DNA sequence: TGCAGCGTTGTTGGCGCGGCGGGAGCCAACGAGCAGTACTTC.

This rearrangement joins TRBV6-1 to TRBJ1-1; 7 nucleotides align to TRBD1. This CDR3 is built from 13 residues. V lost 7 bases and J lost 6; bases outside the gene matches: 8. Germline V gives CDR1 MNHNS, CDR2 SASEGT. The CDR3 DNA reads TGTGCCAGCAAACACAGAGACAGGGCTGAAGCTTTCTTT. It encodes CASKHRDRAEAFF.

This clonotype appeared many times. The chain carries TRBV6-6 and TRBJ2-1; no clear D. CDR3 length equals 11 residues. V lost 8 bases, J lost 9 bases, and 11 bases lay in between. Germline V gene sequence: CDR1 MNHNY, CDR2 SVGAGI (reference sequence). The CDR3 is CASGAPSEQFF. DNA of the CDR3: TGTGCCAGCGGCGCGCCTAGTGAGCAGTTCTTC.

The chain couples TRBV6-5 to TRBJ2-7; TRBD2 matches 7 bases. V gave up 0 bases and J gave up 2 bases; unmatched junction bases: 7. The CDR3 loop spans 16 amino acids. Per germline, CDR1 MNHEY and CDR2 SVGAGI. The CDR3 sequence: CASSYSSSGTTYEQYF. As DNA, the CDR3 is TGTGCCAGCAGTTACTCATCTAGCGGCACTACCTACGAGCAGTACTTC.

The DNA for the CDR3 is TGCGCCATCTTGAGAGATCGCGTAAATCAGCCCCAGCATTTT. Its protein product is CAILRDRVNQPQHF. The V and J genes are TRBV23-1 and TRBJ1-5, with unresolved D. TRBV23-1 is given ORF status, its function remaining uncertain. CDR3 size: 14 residues. The V end was cut by 10 bases, the J end by 4 bases, with 17 bases between.

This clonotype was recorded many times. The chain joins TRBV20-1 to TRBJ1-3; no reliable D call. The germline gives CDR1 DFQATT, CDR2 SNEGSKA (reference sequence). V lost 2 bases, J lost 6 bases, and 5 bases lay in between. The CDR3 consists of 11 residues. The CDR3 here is CSARIENTIYF. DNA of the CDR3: TGCAGTGCTAGAATCGAAAACACCATATATTTT.

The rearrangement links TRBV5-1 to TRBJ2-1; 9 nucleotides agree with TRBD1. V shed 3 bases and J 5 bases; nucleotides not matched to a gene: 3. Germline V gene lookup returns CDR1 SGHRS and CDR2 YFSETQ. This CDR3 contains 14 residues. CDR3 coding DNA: TGCGCCAGCAGCTGGACAGGGGTTAACAATGAGCAGTTCTTC. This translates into CASSWTGVNNEQFF.

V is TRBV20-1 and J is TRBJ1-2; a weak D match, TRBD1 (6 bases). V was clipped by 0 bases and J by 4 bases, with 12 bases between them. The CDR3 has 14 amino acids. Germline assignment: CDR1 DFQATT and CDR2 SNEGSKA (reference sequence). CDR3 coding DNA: TGCAGTGCTAGAGAACTGGGGGCTGGCTATGGCTACACCTTC. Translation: CSARELGAGYGYTF.

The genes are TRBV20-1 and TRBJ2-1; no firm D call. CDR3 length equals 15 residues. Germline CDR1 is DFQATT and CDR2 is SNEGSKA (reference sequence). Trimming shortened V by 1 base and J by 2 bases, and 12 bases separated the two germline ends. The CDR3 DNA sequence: TGCAGTGCTAGAGTTCTGGGCGGAGCCTACAATGAGCAGTTCTTC. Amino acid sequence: CSARVLGGAYNEQFF.

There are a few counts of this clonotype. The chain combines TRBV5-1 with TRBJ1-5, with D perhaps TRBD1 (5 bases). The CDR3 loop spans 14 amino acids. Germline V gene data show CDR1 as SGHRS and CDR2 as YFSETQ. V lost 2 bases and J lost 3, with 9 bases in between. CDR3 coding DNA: TGCGCCAGCAGCTTATCGGGGGACAATCAGCCCCAGCATTTT. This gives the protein CASSLSGDNQPQHF.

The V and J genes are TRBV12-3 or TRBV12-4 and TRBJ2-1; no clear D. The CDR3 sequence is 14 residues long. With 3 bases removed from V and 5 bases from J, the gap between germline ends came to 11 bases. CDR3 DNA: TGTGCCAGCAGTTTGCGCACCGGAGACAATGAGCAGTTCTTC. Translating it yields CASSLRTGDNEQFF.

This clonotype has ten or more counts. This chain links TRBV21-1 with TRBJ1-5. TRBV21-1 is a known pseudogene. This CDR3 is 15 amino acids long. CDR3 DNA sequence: TGTGCCAGCAGCAAAGGGGCACCAAACAATCAGCCCCAGCATTTT. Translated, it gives CASSKGAPNNQPQHF.